What follows describes a single T cell receptor (beta chain). The V gene's germline CDR1 is SGHTA and CDR2 FQGNSA. The length of the CDR3 is 14 residues. Trimming removed 1 base from V and 5 bases from J, with 11 bases in between. The sample belongs to a study of control samples from healthy donors and cancer patients. Profiling relied on immunoSEQ multiplex PCR, and the TCRdb table lists in-frame clones only, not all of them. The repertoire has 210,000 or so clones, about 91% of them found once; the top ten carry approximately 1.8%. The TCR comes from a man under 40 in good health. V gene TRBV7-2 combines with J gene TRBJ2-5; D ambiguous. The sequenced material came from blood. CDR3 sequence reads: CASSLGTAQETQYF. The CDR3 DNA follows: TGTGCCAGCAGCTTAGGGACGGCCCAGGAGACCCAGTACTTC.